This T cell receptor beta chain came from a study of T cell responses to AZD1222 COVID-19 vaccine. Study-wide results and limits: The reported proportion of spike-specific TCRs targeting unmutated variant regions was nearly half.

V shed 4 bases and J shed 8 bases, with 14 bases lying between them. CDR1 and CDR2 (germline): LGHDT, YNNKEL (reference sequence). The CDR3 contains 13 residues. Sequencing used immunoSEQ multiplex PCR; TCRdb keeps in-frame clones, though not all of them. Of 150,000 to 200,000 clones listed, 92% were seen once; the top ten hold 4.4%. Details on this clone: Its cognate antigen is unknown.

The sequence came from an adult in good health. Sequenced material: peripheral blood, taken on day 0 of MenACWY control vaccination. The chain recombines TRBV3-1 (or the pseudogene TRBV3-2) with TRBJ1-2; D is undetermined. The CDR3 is CASSPGGAGGYTF. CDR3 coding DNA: TGTGCCAGCAGCCCAGGAGGCGCGGGGGGCTACACCTTC.